This TCR beta chain comes out of a study of memory B cells and T cells in multiple sclerosis (dated by TCRdb to 2016 to 2019). Context from the whole study: In multiple sclerosis patients, the study set the TCR beta repertoires of autoproliferating peripheral T cells against those of T cells infiltrating brain lesions. Two multiple sclerosis patients were included in the TCR sequencing because brain lesions obtained at autopsy or brain-infiltrating cells obtained from biopsy were available for them. Overall results and qualifications from the work: Because clone-set sizes differed between compartments, counts of shared clonotypes were influenced and normalization was required.

A word on this clone: Its binding antigen is unknown. Per-base quality was not reported, and no clone a single base away is much larger than it.

The CDR3 numbers 16 residues from cysteine through phenylalanine. The entry retains the CDR3 DNA only, 48 bases that are in frame from base 1. In the germline V gene, CDR1 corresponds to LGHNA and CDR2 to YNFKEQ. The germline ends are 14 bases apart after V is trimmed by 2 bases and J by 4 bases. Using the immunoSEQ Platform, TCRbeta CDR3 regions were amplified from extracted genomic DNA. Multiplex PCR, high-throughput sequencing and a vendor bioinformatics pipeline were brought together in the immunoSEQ assay. Per the original workflow: Non-productive sequences and CDR3s shorter than 4 amino acids were excluded, and clonotype frequencies were recalculated for each sample. In immunoSEQ Analyzer 2.0, a clonotype counted as shared when the CDR3 amino acid, V gene and J gene sequences were identical. Repertoire overlap was normalized by dividing shared clonotype counts by the product of both clone-set sizes, with the result scaled by 1000 into arbitrary units. The source is immuneACCESS, and TCRdb retained only in-frame sequences with V and J called. Part of the clones is not carried over; for the studies checked, unresolved V genes explain less than half of this, and the remainder is unexplained. V and J calls plus clone size are reproduced from that table; the DNA served to infer D and trimming. In this sample the table shows 30,000 or so clones, about 83% of which occur a single time. The ten largest clones capture roughly 2.5% of the sample.

Autoproliferating (CFSEdim) and non-proliferating (CFSEhi) T cell fractions were sequenced separately after stimulus-free culture of CFSE-labeled PBMCs. Altogether, some 5x10^7 CFSE-labeled PBMCs were kept in culture for roughly seven days with no stimulus, after which the replicate wells were combined. PBMCs were labeled with approximately 0.5 uM CFSE and were cultured without exogenous stimuli in serum-free AIM-V medium. PBMCs were isolated by Ficoll density gradient centrifugation and cryopreserved before use. Using a FACSAria III, live 7-AAD-negative cells were sorted, then washed with PBS and stored frozen at -80 degrees C as dry pellets.

The TCR sequence derives from a human donor with multiple sclerosis. Sequencing input: PBMCs from blood kept in culture. The rearrangement joined TRBV4-2 to TRBJ1-4; tentative D gene TRBD1, with 6 bases matching. The CDR3 loop reads CASSQNLQGNNEKLFF. The DNA sequence is as follows: TGTGCCAGCAGCCAAAACCTACAGGGAAATAATGAAAAACTGTTTTTT.